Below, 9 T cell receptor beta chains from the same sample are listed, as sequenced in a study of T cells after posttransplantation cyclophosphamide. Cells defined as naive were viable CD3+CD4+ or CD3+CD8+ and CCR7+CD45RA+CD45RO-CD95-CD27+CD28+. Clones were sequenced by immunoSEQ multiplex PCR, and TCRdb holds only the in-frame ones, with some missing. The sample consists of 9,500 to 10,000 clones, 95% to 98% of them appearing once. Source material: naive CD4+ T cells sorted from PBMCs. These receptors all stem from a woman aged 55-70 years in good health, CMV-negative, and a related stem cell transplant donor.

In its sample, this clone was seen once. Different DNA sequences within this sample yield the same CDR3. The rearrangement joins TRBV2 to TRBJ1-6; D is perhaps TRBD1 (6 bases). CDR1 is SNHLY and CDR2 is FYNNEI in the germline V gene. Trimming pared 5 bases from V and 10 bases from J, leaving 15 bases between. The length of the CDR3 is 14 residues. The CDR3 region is CASSIRGQISPLHF. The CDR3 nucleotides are TGTGCCAGCAGTATCAGGGGTCAAATATCACCCCTCCACTTT.

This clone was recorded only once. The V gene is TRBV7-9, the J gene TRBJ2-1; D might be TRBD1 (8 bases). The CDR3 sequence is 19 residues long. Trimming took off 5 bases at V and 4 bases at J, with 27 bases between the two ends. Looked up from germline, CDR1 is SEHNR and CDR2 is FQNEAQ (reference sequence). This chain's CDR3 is CASSPQGGASSQKYNEQFF. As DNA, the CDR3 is TGTGCCAGCAGCCCACAGGGGGGGGCTAGTTCTCAGAAGTACAATGAGCAGTTCTTC.

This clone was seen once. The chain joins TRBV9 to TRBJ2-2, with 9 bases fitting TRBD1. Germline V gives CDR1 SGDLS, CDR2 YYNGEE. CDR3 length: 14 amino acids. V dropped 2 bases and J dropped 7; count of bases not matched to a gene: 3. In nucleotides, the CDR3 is TGTGCCAGCAGCGTCGGGACAGGGTTCGGGGAGCTGTTTTTT. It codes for CASSVGTGFGELFF.

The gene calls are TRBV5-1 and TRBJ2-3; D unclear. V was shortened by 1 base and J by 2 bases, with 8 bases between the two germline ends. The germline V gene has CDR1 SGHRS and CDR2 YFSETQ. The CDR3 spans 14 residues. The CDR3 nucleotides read TGCGCCAGCAGCTTGTCGGGTATCACAGATACGCAGTATTTT. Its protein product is CASSLSGITDTQYF.

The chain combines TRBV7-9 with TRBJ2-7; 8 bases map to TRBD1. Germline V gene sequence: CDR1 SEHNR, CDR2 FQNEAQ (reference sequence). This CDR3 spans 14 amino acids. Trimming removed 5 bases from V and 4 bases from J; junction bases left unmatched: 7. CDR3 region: CASSRGQGAYEQYF. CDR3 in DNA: TGTGCCAGCAGCCGCGGACAGGGCGCATACGAGCAGTACTTC.

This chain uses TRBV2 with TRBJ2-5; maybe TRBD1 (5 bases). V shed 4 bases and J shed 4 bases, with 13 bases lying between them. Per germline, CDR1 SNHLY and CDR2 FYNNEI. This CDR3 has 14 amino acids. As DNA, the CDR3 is TGTGCCAGCAGTGGGACACGGGTTCGAGAGACCCAGTACTTC. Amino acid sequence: CASSGTRVRETQYF.

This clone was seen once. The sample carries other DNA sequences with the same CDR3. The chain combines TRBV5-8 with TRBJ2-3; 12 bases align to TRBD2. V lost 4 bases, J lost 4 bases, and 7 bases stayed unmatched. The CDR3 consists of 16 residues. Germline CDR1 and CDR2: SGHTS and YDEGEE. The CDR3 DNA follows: TGTGCCAGCAGCCTCGGACTAGCGGGGTTCGCAGATACGCAGTATTTT. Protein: CASSLGLAGFADTQYF. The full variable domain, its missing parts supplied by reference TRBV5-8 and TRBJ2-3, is EAGVTQSPTHLIKTRGQQATLRCSPISGHTSVYWYQQALGLGLQFLLWYDEGEERNRGNFPPRFSGRQFPNYSSELNVNALELEDSALYLCASSLGLAGFADTQYFGPGTRLTVL.

CDR3 bases: TGTGCCAGCAGTGTTTCACAGGGGGCCTCGGGAAACACCATATATTTT. Translating gives CASSVSQGASGNTIYF. The chain uses TRBV25-1 and TRBJ1-3, with 9 bases that match TRBD1. J was trimmed by 4 bases and V by 4 bases; bases with no gene match: 8. The CDR3 consists of 16 residues. Germline V lookup: CDR1 MGHDK, CDR2 SYGVNS.

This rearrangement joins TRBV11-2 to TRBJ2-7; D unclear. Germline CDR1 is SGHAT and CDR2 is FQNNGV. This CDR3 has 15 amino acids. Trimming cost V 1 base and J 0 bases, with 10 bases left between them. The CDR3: CASSLGWTDSYEQYV. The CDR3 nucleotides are TGTGCCAGCAGCTTAGGCTGGACGGACTCCTACGAGCAGTACGTC.